This record looks at one TCR beta chain sequence and its context. Its ends do not fully match the called genes, so a read error is possible. This sample stems from a study of tumor-infiltrating lymphocytes in primary liver carcinoma. About the research overall: Roughly 3.5 to 7.13 million productive TCRbeta reads came from each sample, comparable across tissue types.

The CDR3 contains 12 residues. Germline V gives CDR1 MDHEN, CDR2 SYDVKM. Co-extracting RNA and DNA was done with about 17-30 mg of unsorted bulk tissue as input. The input was about 490 ng total RNA; TCR beta cDNA was made from it with a constant-region primer. Amplification in three nested multiplex PCR rounds with slightly modified ARM-PCR gave rise to TCR beta libraries. Two initial PCR rounds of 10 to 11 cycles each paired TRBV1-TRBV30 forward primers with a C-beta reverse primer. TCRdb fed the multiplex PCR reads into MiXCR, producing one record per CDR3 protein. This sample carries 99,000 or so distinct CDR3 sequences, approximately 82% of them seen once, and the ten largest clones take approximately 21%.

The receptor's source is a middle-aged man with primary liver carcinoma and hepatitis B virus infection. Sequencing input: liver tumor tissue from sampling region 3. Subset denoted: tumor region T3, left-lateral pole. V usage is TRBV28 and J usage is TRBJ2-5, with D uncertain. The CDR3 region is CVSITPFKTQYF. The DNA for the CDR3 is TGTGTCAGCATTACCCCTTTTAAGACCCAGTACTTC.